This T cell receptor (beta chain) is from a study of T cells in Graves' hyperthyroidism and ophthalmopathy. Study findings and constraints: From stable hyperthyroidism, ophthalmopathy was separated by a 13 V-J model.

Germline CDR1 reads MNHNS; CDR2 reads SASEGT. Trimming cost V 7 bases and J 7 bases, with 14 bases left between them. The CDR3 is 14 residues long. RNA transcripts served as the template for amplifying TCR beta CDR3 regions. In the first-round RT-PCR of the TCR CDR3, the HTBI primer set was used. TCRdb re-called the multiplex PCR reads through MiXCR, storing one row per CDR3 protein. The sample lists 400,000 to 500,000 distinct CDR3 sequences; approximately 15% were seen once. The table lists this clonotype with many counts. The antigen is unknown. Diagnostic decisions used clinical symptoms, serum thyroxine and TRAb, thyroid ultrasound and orbital computed tomography.

This receptor was identified in a woman between 18 and 30 years old with Graves' hyperthyroidism. The chain has TRBV6-1 and TRBJ1-6; D is ambiguous. The sample taken for sequencing was blood. CDR3 nucleotides: TGTGCCAGCACAGCGGATCGGCGGAATTCACCCCTCCACTTT. Encoded protein: CASTADRRNSPLHF.